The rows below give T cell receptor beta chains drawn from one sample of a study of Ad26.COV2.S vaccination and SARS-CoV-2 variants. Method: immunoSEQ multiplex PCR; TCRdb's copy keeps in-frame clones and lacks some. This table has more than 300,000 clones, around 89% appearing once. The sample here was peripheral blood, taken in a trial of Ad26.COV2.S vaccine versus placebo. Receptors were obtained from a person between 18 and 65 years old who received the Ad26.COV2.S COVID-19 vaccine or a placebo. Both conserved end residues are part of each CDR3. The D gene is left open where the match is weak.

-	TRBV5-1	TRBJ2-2	TGCGCCAGCAGCTCGAACTTCATTATTTCGACCGGGGAGCTGTTTTTT	CASSSNFIISTGELFF
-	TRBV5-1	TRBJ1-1	TGCGCCAGCAGCTTGGACAGATTGAACACTGAAGCTTTCTTT	CASSLDRLNTEAFF
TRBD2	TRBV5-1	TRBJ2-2	TGCGCCAGCAGCTCGGGGGGGGCGAACACCGGGGAGCTGTTTTTT	CASSSGGANTGELFF
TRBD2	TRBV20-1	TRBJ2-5	TGCAGTGCCAGTGCGCCTAGCGGGGGGAAAGAGACCCAGTACTTC	CSASAPSGGKETQYF
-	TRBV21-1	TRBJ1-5	TGTGCCAGCAGCAAACAGGTAGGTCAGCCCCAGCATTTT	CASSKQVGQPQHF
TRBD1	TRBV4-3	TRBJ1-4	TGCGCCAGCAGCCAAGGAGACAGGGCGAATAATGAAAAACTGTTTTTT	CASSQGDRANNEKLFF
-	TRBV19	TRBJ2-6	TGTGCCAGTAGTATTAACACCCCAACTGGGGCCAACGTCCTGACTTTC	CASSINTPTGANVLTF
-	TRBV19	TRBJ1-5	TGTGCCAGTAGTATGTTGCATAGCAATCAGCCCCAGCATTTT	CASSMLHSNQPQHF
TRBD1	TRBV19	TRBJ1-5	TGTGCCAGTAGTGAGGACAGGGGCGGGGATCAGCCCCAGCATTTT	CASSEDRGGDQPQHF
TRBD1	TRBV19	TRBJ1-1	TGTGCCAGTAGTATAGATTATGCGAGGCAGGGGGAGGCTTTCTTT	CASSIDYARQGEAFF
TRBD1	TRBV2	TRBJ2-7	TGTGCCAGTGAACAGGGGAGTAACTACGAGCAGTACTTC	CASEQGSNYEQYF
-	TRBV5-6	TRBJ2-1	TGTGCCAGCAGCTTGCAGGGGAGGGGATGGGGTTACAATGAGCAGTTCTTC	CASSLQGRGWGYNEQFF
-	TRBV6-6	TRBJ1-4	TGTGCCAGCAGTCGCCCTTCCGGGACGTCTGATGAAAAACTGTTTTTT	CASSRPSGTSDEKLFF
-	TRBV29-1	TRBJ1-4	TGCAGCGTTCTGTGGCCCGGCTGGGAAAAACTGTTTTTT	CSVLWPGWEKLFF
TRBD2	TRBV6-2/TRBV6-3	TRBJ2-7	TGTGCCAGCAGTTCTACGCGACTAGCTAAAAGCTCCTACGAGCAGTACTTC	CASSSTRLAKSSYEQYF
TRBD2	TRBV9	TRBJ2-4	TGTGCCAGCAGCATCGGACTAGCGGGAACGGAAAACATTCAGTACTTC	CASSIGLAGTENIQYF
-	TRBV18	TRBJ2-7	TGTGCCAGCTCACCGACGGTGCGGCAAACCTCCTACGAGCAGTACTTC	CASSPTVRQTSYEQYF
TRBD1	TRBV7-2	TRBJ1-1	TGTGCCAGCAGCTTAGCCCGGACAGGGCTAAACACTGAAGCTTTCTTT	CASSLARTGLNTEAFF
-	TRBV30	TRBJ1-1	TGTGCCTGGAGTGTAGGGGCAGGGTGGAGCACTGAAGCTTTCTTT	CAWSVGAGWSTEAFF